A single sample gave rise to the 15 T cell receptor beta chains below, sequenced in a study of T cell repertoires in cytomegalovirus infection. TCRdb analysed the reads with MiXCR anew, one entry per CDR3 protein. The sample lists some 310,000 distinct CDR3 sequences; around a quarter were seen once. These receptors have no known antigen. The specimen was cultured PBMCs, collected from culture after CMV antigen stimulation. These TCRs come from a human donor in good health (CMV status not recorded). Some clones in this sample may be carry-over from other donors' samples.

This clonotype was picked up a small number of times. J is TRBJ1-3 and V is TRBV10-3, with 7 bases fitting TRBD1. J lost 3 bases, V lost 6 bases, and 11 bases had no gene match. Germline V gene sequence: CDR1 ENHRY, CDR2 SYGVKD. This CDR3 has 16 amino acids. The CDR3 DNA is TGTGCCATCAGCCTATACGATCAGGGGGTTGGAAACACCATATATTTT. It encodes CAISLYDQGVGNTIYF.

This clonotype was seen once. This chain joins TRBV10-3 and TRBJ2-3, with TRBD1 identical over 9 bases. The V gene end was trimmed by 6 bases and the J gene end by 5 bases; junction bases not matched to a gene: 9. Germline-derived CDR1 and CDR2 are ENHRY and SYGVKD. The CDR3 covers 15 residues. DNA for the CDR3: TGTGCCATCAGCCCGGGACAGGGAAAAAAAGATACGCAGTATTTT. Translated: CAISPGQGKKDTQYF.

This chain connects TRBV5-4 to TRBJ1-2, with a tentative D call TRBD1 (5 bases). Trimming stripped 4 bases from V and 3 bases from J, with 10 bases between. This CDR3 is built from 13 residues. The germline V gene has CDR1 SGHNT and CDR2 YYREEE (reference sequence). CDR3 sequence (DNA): TGTGCCAGCAGCGTCGACAGCTACTATGGCTACACCTTC. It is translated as CASSVDSYYGYTF.

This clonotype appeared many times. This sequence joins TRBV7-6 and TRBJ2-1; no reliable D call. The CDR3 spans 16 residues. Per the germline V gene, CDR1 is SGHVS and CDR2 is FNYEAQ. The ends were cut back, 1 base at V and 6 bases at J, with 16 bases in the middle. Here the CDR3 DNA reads TGTGCCAGCAGCTTAGAGACTCAAGCCATTAGCAATGAGCAGTTCTTC. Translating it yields CASSLETQAISNEQFF.

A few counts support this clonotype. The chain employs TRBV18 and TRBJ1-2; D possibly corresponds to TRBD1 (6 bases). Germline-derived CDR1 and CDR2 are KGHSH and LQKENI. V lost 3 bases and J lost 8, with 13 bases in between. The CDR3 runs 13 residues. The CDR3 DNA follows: TGTGCCAGCTCACCTGCAGGGGAGTTCGGCTACACCTTC. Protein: CASSPAGEFGYTF. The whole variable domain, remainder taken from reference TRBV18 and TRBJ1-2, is NAGVMQNPRHLVRRRGQEARLRCSPMKGHSHVYWYRQLPEEGLKFMVYLQKENIIDESGMPKERFSAEFPKEGPSILRIQQVVRGDSAAYFCASSPAGEFGYTFGSGTRLTVV.

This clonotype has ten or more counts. The CDR3 region has the DNA TGTGCCAGCCGTCTCGCGGCAAGTCGAACTGAAGCTTTCTTT. This gives the protein CASRLAASRTEAFF. The chain employs TRBV7-2 and TRBJ1-1, with D unclear. CDR3 length: 14 amino acids. Germline V CDR1 and CDR2: SGHTA, FQGNSA. V was trimmed by 8 bases and J by 5 bases, leaving 18 bases between them.

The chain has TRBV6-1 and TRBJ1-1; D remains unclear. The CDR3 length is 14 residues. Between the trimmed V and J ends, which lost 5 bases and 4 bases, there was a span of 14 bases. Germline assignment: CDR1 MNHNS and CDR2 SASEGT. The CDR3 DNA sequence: TGTGCCAGCAGTTCTGCTCGGAGGCCCACTGAAGCTTTCTTT. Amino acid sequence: CASSSARRPTEAFF.

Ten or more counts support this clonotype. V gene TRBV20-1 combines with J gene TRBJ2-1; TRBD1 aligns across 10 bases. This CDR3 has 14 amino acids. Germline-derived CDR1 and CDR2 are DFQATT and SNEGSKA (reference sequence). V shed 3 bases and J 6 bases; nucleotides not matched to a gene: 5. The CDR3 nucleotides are TGCAGTGCTAGGGGAGGGACAGGGGCCAATGAGCAGTTCTTC. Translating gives CSARGGTGANEQFF.

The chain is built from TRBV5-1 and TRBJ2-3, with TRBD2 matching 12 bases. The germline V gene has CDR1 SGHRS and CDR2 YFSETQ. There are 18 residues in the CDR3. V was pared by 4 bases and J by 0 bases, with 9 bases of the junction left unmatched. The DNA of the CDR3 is TGCGCCAGCAGCCCTGGACTAGCGGGATGCGTTAGCACAGATACGCAGTATTTT. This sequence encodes CASSPGLAGCVSTDTQYF.

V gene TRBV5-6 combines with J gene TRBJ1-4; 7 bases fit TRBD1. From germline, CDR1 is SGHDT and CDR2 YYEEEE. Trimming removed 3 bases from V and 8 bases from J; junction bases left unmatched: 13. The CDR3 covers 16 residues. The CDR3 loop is CASSSNRGRGREKLFF. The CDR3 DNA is TGTGCCAGCAGCTCTAACAGGGGCCGGGGCCGAGAAAAACTGTTTTTT.

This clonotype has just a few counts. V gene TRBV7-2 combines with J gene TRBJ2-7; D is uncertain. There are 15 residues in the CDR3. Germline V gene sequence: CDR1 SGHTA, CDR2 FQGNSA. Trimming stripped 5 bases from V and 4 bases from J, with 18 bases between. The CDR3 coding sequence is TGTGCCAGCAGCACTCGCCCCCTAATAACTTACGAGCAGTACTTC. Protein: CASSTRPLITYEQYF.

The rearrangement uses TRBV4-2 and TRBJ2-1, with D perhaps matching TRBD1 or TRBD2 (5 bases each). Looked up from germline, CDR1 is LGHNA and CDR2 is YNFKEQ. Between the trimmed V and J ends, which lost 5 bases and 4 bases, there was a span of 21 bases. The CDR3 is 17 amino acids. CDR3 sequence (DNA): TGTGCCAGCAGCTCGAGGGTTATCGGGGCGGTATACAATGAGCAGTTCTTC. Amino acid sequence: CASSSRVIGAVYNEQFF.

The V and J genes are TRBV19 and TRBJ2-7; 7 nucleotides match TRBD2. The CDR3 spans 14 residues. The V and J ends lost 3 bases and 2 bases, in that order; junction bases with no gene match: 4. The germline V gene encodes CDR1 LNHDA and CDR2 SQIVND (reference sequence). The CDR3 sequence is CASSIPGLPYEQYF. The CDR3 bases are TGTGCCAGTAGTATCCCGGGACTACCCTACGAGCAGTACTTC.

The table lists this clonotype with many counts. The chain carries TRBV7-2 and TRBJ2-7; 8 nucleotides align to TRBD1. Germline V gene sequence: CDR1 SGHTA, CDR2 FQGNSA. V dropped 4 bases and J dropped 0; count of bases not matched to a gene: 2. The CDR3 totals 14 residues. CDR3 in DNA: TGTGCCAGCAGCTGGACAGGGAGCTCCTACGAGCAGTACTTC. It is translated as CASSWTGSSYEQYF. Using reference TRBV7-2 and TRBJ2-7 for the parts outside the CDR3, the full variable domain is GAGVSQSPSNKVTEKGKDVELRCDPISGHTALYWYRQSLGQGLEFLIYFQGNSAPDKSGLPSDRFSAERTGGSVSTLTIQRTQQEDSAVYLCASSWTGSSYEQYFGPGTRLTVT.

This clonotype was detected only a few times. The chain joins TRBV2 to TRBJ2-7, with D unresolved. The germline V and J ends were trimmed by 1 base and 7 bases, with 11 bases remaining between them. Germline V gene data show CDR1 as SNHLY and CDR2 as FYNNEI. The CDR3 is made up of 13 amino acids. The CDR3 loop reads CASSEGALGEQYF. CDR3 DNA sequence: TGTGCCAGCAGTGAAGGGGCACTTGGTGAGCAGTACTTC.